Following are 5 T cell receptor beta chains from one sample sequenced in a study of identical twins. In TCRdb, the 5' RACE reads were re-called with MiXCR into one record per CDR3 protein. In the table there are more than 650,000 distinct CDR3 sequences, roughly 6.2% of which are singletons. The specimen was naive T cells sorted from blood. The source is a man aged 18 to 29 in good health.

This clonotype was seen repeatedly, ten times or more. The gene calls are TRBV12-3 or TRBV12-4 and TRBJ2-3; tentatively, D is TRBD1 (6 bases). The V end lost 8 bases, the J end lost 8 bases, and 14 bases lay between the germline ends. CDR3 length: 12 amino acids. The CDR3 loop is CASAQPGVTQYF. DNA for the CDR3: TGTGCCAGCGCCCAGCCAGGGGTTACGCAGTATTTT.

The table lists this clonotype with a few counts. This sequence joins TRBV4-2 and TRBJ1-1; D gene uncertain. Trimming took off 1 base at V and 7 bases at J, with 10 bases between the two ends. CDR1 and CDR2 (germline): LGHNA, YNFKEQ. This CDR3 comprises 13 residues. CDR3 sequence (DNA): TGTGCCAGCAGCCAAGCGTCTCAGATTGAAGCTTTCTTT. Its protein is CASSQASQIEAFF.

This clonotype was counted ten times or more. The V and J genes are TRBV5-6 and TRBJ2-3; weak D call: TRBD2 (6 bases). Germline lookup yields CDR1 SGHDT and CDR2 YYEEEE. This CDR3 has 16 amino acids. V lost 2 bases and J 0 bases, leaving 13 bases between the germline ends. CDR3: CASSFSGGISTDTQYF. The CDR3 DNA follows: TGTGCCAGCAGCTTTTCTGGCGGGATTAGCACAGATACGCAGTATTTT.

The rearrangement joins TRBV10-1 to TRBJ2-2; 7 bases line up with TRBD2. Germline CDR1 reads WNHNN; CDR2 reads SYGVQD (reference sequence). V dropped 0 bases and J dropped 6; count of bases not matched to a gene: 7. The CDR3 totals 16 residues. CDR3 coding DNA: TGCGCCAGCAGTGAGTCCTGGACTAGTCTTCCCGGGGAGCTGTTTTTT. Protein: CASSESWTSLPGELFF.

Ten or more counts support this clonotype. The chain carries TRBV28 and TRBJ2-5; no firm D call. Per germline, CDR1 MDHEN and CDR2 SYDVKM. Trimming removed 3 bases at V and 5 bases at J, with 7 bases between. The CDR3 runs 12 residues. CDR3 in DNA: TGTGCCAGCAGTTTTGATGGGGAGACCCAGTACTTC. Its protein product is CASSFDGETQYF.